This entry features one T cell receptor beta chain sequence. This clone has just a few counts. What antigen it recognizes has not been identified. The sample holds no much larger clone one base away, and base qualities are not on file. The sample is drawn from a study of cytomegalovirus exposure and HLA in healthy donors (dated by TCRdb to the late 2010s). With regard to the full study: In an earlier analysis of fewer than 750 of the donors, about 270 Gb of sequence data and some 120 million unique TCR beta sequences from 180 million or so T cells were reported. An early release covering roughly 580 HLA-typed donors comprised 250 to 350 gigabases of sequencing data and some 79 million unique TCR sequences. Of the roughly 430 genotyped donors, about 80% fell in the genetic ancestry cluster associated with self-reported Caucasian donors. The study aimed to test whether cataloging public T cell receptors could reveal signatures of past pathogen exposure. The study used immunosequencing to profile the T cell repertoires of approximately 630 subjects and linked those repertoires to cytomegalovirus serostatus. Besides the first cohort of roughly 660 subjects, a separate validation cohort made up of 120 different subjects was used. The study combined high-throughput TCR immunosequencing, statistical association of individual TCRs with disease status, and machine learning to predict cytomegalovirus infection status. A later analysis re-analyzed previously published TCR beta repertoires from several hundred donors and added high-resolution HLA genotyping to study TCR occurrence patterns. The later analysis used no new phenotypic data to find candidate immune exposures, relying instead on TCR beta sequences and their occurrence across donors. In an earlier analysis of 587 of the donors, high-throughput TCR beta sequencing was used to judge whether each TCR beta V gene segment behaved as functional or pseudogenic. Donor age, sex, ethnicity and CMV serostatus were collected together with the repertoire data. A later genetic analysis used genome-wide SNP genotypes for about 65% of the 666 donors, treating that subset as a discovery cohort. All discovery cohort repertoires had been generated on a single sequencing platform. Class I and class II HLA loci were covered by the typing at four-digit resolution. Typing coverage varied by locus: about 629-630 donors for A, B, C, DRB1 and DQB1; some 520 for DQA1; about 590 for DPA1; some 470 for DPB1. Roughly 5 DR-DQ haplotypes were treated as single units for association and clustering because of strong linkage in the cohort. Among roughly 400 genotyped donors of the cohort, an average of roughly 230,000 unique TCR beta nucleotide sequences was sequenced per donor, of which about 18% were non-productive.

General study outcomes and caveats: In a later analysis, TCR association rates were found to vary across HLA loci, with the most associated TCRs seen for DRB1 alleles and the fewest for HLA-C alleles. In vitro tests confirmed that a few of the cytomegalovirus-associated TCR beta chains recognize cytomegalovirus antigens. Compared with equally common non-associated chains, HLA-associated TCR beta chains in a later analysis were more clonally expanded and had lower generation probabilities. For the cohort, immune exposure information was limited to CMV serostatus. While some public TCRs were present in many individuals, most TCR sequences turned up only very rarely across donors. A further reported finding was that TCR beta sequences accurately predicted the HLA-A and HLA-B alleles for most subjects in the first cohort. A total of roughly 160 TCR beta chains were listed by the study as associated with cytomegalovirus. Some 15 rarely observed V segments, including chromosome 9 orphons, were excluded from the earlier analysis of 550 to 700 of the donors because counts were too low. According to the authors, the approach could potentially be generalized to other disease states and immunological phenotypes. At a false discovery rate of 0.05, a later analysis linked 15,000 to 20,000 TCR beta sequences to specific HLA alleles. Because HLA typing was unavailable for some donors at each locus, only the typed subset was used in association tests. Several of the top co-occurrence clusters appeared to be linked to parvovirus B19, influenza, CMV and Epstein-Barr virus, according to a later analysis. Some IMGT-functional V segments, including TRBV6-2 and TRBV6-3, could not be told apart with the 87-base-pair reads, so those segments were excluded. In an earlier analysis of approximately 590 of the donors, most TCR beta V segments appeared in productive rearrangements about 90% or about 30% of the time, broadly matching IMGT annotations. According to a later genetic analysis, donors in an Asian-associated ancestry cluster had fewer N-insertions in productive TCRs than the approximately 690-donor mean. Linkage disequilibrium might explain the correlated functional status among segregating V segments, but an unknown experimental factor could not be excluded. Most CMV-associated TCR beta chains appeared to be HLA-restricted in a later analysis, and the HLA associations seemed to be driven largely by CMV exposure. Strong co-occurrence of HLA alleles, especially DR and DQ, made assigning TCR associations to individual alleles difficult. The presence/absence analyses assumed that sequencing depth was roughly uniform across donors, and that assumption may not be true. Cytomegalovirus status was reported to be diagnosed by the classifier with high specificity and sensitivity in both the original and validation cohorts. An association between a missense DCLRE1C variant and V-gene and J-gene trimming of TCR beta chains was found in a later genetic analysis and replicated in an independent cohort. This cohort had only TCR beta chains sequenced, and the lack of alpha or paired-chain data limited which features could be detected. A cluster of highly shared sequence variants was judged likely to be a technical artifact of the sequencing pipeline.

CDR3 length: 18 amino acids, cysteine to phenylalanine. Solely the CDR3 DNA is kept, with 54 bases framed from the first base. Per the germline V gene (reference sequence), PRHDT is the CDR1 and FYEKMQ is the CDR2. Clipping removes 3 bases from V and 1 base from J, with 10 as the unmatched junction base count. Libraries came from the immunoSEQ multiplex PCR assay. A mixture of 60 forward primers for TCR Vbeta segments and 13 reverse primers for TCR Jbeta segments was used in the multiplex PCR. The CDR3 region of rearranged TCR beta genes was amplified from genomic DNA by a multiplex PCR assay. Amplified TCR beta libraries were sequenced as 87-base-pair reads on the Illumina HiSeq System. The study's processing was this. Across the 670 or so repertoires, a later analysis counted about 81 million unique TCR beta chains, 8.5 million to 12 million of which were shared by at least two donors. Raw reads were error-corrected and collapsed into unique sequences with a nearest-neighbor algorithm that merged closely related sequences to remove PCR and sequencing errors. Alignment of CDR3 sequences to IMGT reference sequences was used to assign V, D and J gene segments. For a sequence to be retained, at least a six-nucleotide match to both a V gene segment and a J gene segment was required. Rearrangements were classified as productive when the CDR3 lacked stop codons and remained in frame with V and J, and all other rearrangements were classified as non-productive. Following IMGT convention, CDR3 was defined as the stretch from the second conserved V-encoded cysteine up to the conserved J-encoded phenylalanine. The earlier analysis of more than 450 of the donors excluded sequences that lacked an unambiguous match to a single V gene segment. An earlier analysis of a few hundred of the donors called V segments functional above 56.7% productive rearrangements and segregating when the between-donor standard deviation exceeded 5%. A statistical classification framework was developed to diagnose cytomegalovirus status using the catalog of TCR beta chain sequences. In a later analysis, V and J genes were assigned by comparing TCR nucleotide sequences against IMGT/GENE-DB human TR gene sequences. Using the TCRdist pipeline, a later analysis assigned CDR3 sequences along with most-parsimonious VDJ recombination scenarios. In a later analysis, every TCR beta chain was defined by the combination of its CDR3 amino acid sequence and its V-gene family, and reads without a unique V-gene family were dropped. To address suspected cross-contamination and a sequencing artifact, a later analysis removed roughly 640 highly shared, low-generation-probability nucleotide sequences. In a later analysis, a clonal expansion index for each public chain was calculated from normalized within-repertoire ranks of inferred template counts. In a later analysis, generation probabilities were computed using a VDJ recombination model fitted to out-of-frame rearrangements, and the results were checked against IGoR. A later analysis scored TCR-TCR, TCR-HLA and TCR-CMV co-occurrence with hypergeometric tests, applying a repertoire-size bias correction to TCR pairs. A later analysis estimated false discovery rates by permuting HLA or CMV assignments 20 times. In a later analysis, co-occurring TCRs were grouped using DBSCAN, with TCRdist sequence similarity added in when clustering inside HLA-allele-positive subsets. Co-occurrence clustering excluded repertoires with fewer than 30,000 or more than 120,000 public chains, plus five with anomalous nucleotide sharing. In TCRdb, the immuneACCESS table is reduced to in-frame sequences with V and J assigned. These tables do not hold every clone; where another copy was compared, an unresolved V gene accounts for under half, and the others remain unexplained. For V, J and clone size, that table is used; D and trimming come from the DNA. This sample comprises 65,000 to 85,000 clones, around 10% of them detected only once. The ten top clones hold roughly 22% of the sample.

The cohort consisted of fewer than 700 healthy bone marrow donors. At the time of sampling, every cohort member was nominally healthy, though immune exposures that went unrecorded were likely present. The donor was CMV seropositive and belonged to the group of 270 or so seropositive cohort members. Each donor provided a peripheral blood sample, and peripheral blood mononuclear cells were used for TCR beta sequencing. Genomic DNA was extracted from the blood cell samples with the Qiagen DNeasy Blood Extraction Kit. The receptor was isolated from a man aged 55 to 69 in good health and CMV-seropositive. The receptor chain draws on TRBV13 and TRBJ1-2; TRBD1 lines up with 11 middle nucleotides. Source material: PBMCs. The sequenced DNA: TGTGCCAGCAGCTTCTCCGGGACAGGGGGGTCCTTTAACTATGGCTACACCTTC. It encodes CASSFSGTGGSFNYGYTF. With the rest looked up from the reference TRBV13 and TRBJ1-2 genes rather than sequenced, the full variable domain is AAGVIQSPRHLIKEKRETATLKCYPIPRHDTVYWYQQGPGQDPQFLISFYEKMQSDKGSIPDRFSAQQFSDYHSELNMSSLELGDSALYFCASSFSGTGGSFNYGYTFGSGTRLTVV.